Listed below are T cell receptor beta chains from one sample, sequenced in a study of cytomegalovirus exposure and HLA in healthy donors. Clones were read by immunoSEQ multiplex PCR, and TCRdb kept only the in-frame ones, dropping some. The sample consists of around 69,000 clones, over 90% of them appearing once. The sequenced sample was PBMCs. The receptors originated from a woman aged 18-29 years in good health and CMV-seropositive. Both conserved end residues are part of each CDR3. The order of the fields is J gene, clone size, CDR3 length, V gene, D gene, CDR3 protein, CDR3 DNA. D genes are given only for firm matches. Not all rows give a size; the values are once, few, many and, for expanded clones, a class.

TRBJ2-1,.,16,TRBV19,TRBD1,CASSLRGSTLPNEQFF,TGTGCCAGTAGCCTCAGGGGGTCCACACTCCCCAATGAGCAGTTCTTC
TRBJ1-4,.,14,TRBV7-6,.,CASSLEGGFEKLFF,TGTGCCAGCAGCTTAGAGGGAGGATTTGAAAAACTGTTTTTT
TRBJ2-7,once,13,TRBV19,.,CASADSVSYEQYF,TGTGCCAGTGCAGACTCGGTCTCCTACGAGCAGTACTTC
TRBJ2-7,.,14,TRBV6-5,.,CASSYSPGAYEQYF,TGTGCCAGCAGTTACTCCCCAGGGGCCTACGAGCAGTACTTC
TRBJ2-5,.,18,TRBV4-2,TRBD2,CASSRGTSGRATQETQYF,TGTGCCAGCAGCCGCGGGACTAGCGGGAGGGCCACCCAAGAGACCCAGTACTTC
TRBJ1-2,.,13,TRBV12-5,.,CASGSTGIYGYTF,TGTGCTAGTGGTTCTACAGGGATCTATGGCTACACCTTC
TRBJ2-7,.,15,TRBV7-8,TRBD2,CASSLRGEGSYEQYF,TGTGCCAGCAGCTTACGGGGGGAAGGCTCCTACGAGCAGTACTTC
TRBJ2-1,.,12,TRBV9,.,CASSVGVNEQFF,TGTGCCAGCAGCGTCGGGGTAAATGAGCAGTTCTTC
TRBJ2-7,.,14,TRBV6-5,TRBD1,CASSSGTGYYEQYF,TGTGCCAGCAGTTCCGGGACAGGGTACTACGAGCAGTACTTC
TRBJ2-3,.,16,TRBV7-3,TRBD2,CASSLRTSGTTDTQYF,TGTGCCAGCAGCTTAAGGACTAGCGGGACGACAGATACGCAGTATTTT
TRBJ2-3,once,13,TRBV28,TRBD2,CASTGTITDTQYF,TGTGCCAGCACCGGGACTATCACAGATACGCAGTATTTT
TRBJ2-5,.,14,TRBV9,TRBD1,CASSVGKGAETQYF,TGTGCCAGCAGCGTAGGAAAGGGGGCAGAGACCCAGTACTTC
TRBJ2-1,.,17,TRBV7-3,.,CASSFGQVIAVHNEQFF,TGTGCCAGCAGCTTCGGGCAGGTAATAGCGGTACACAATGAGCAGTTCTTC
TRBJ2-7,.,13,TRBV15,TRBD2,CATGLADAYEQYF,TGTGCCACCGGACTAGCGGATGCCTACGAGCAGTACTTC
TRBJ2-1,.,20,TRBV28,TRBD2,CASSYPAYRLAGVKLNEQFF,TGTGCCAGCAGTTATCCCGCCTACCGACTAGCGGGAGTGAAATTGAATGAGCAGTTCTTC
TRBJ2-6,.,20,TRBV5-1,TRBD1,CASSLDSKGQGASGANVLTF,TGCGCCAGCAGCTTGGACTCGAAGGGACAGGGAGCCTCTGGGGCCAACGTCCTGACTTTC
TRBJ2-3,.,16,TRBV27,TRBD2,CASSPWRETSTDTQYF,TGTGCCAGCAGTCCCTGGCGGGAGACTAGCACAGATACGCAGTATTTT
TRBJ2-2,.,15,TRBV7-9,TRBD2,CASSWTGGFAGELFF,TGTGCCAGCAGCTGGACGGGGGGTTTTGCCGGGGAGCTGTTTTTT
TRBJ2-7,.,14,TRBV7-2,TRBD1,CASSFDREAYEQYF,TGTGCCAGCAGCTTCGACAGGGAAGCCTACGAGCAGTACTTC
TRBJ2-3,.,17,TRBV28,.,CASSLGIWGGPTDTQYF,TGTGCCAGCAGTTTGGGGATTTGGGGAGGCCCCACAGATACGCAGTATTTT
TRBJ2-5,.,11,TRBV6-5,.,CASRRGETQYF,TGTGCCAGCAGACGGGGGGAGACCCAGTACTTC
TRBJ1-5,.,19,TRBV12-1,.,CASSLSGTGTASYNQPQHF,TGTGCCAGCAGCTTATCCGGGACAGGGACCGCTTCTTACAATCAGCCCCAGCATTTT
TRBJ1-1,.,13,TRBV4-3,.,CASSQDRGLEAFF,TGCGCCAGCAGCCAAGATCGGGGTTTGGAAGCTTTCTTT
TRBJ1-5,.,15,TRBV11-2,.,CASSLSTVNNQPQHF,TGTGCCAGCAGCTTGTCGACAGTAAACAATCAGCCCCAGCATTTT
TRBJ1-1,.,14,TRBV18,.,CASSPKFGIGEAFF,TGTGCCAGCTCACCAAAGTTCGGGATCGGCGAAGCTTTCTTT
TRBJ1-5,.,15,TRBV19,TRBD1,CASSPRQGDNQPQHF,TGTGCCAGTAGTCCACGACAGGGCGACAATCAGCCCCAGCATTTT
TRBJ2-1,once,15,TRBV4-2,.,CASSHTALTYNEQFF,TGTGCCAGCAGCCACACGGCACTAACCTACAATGAGCAGTTCTTC
TRBJ1-2,.,17,TRBV4-1,TRBD1,CASLRLPTGQGIRGYTF,TGCGCCAGCCTTAGATTACCTACGGGACAGGGGATTCGGGGCTACACCTTC
TRBJ2-4,.,18,TRBV5-6,.,CASSQEGVQVGSKNIQYF,TGTGCCAGCAGCCAAGAGGGGGTCCAGGTTGGGTCCAAAAACATTCAGTACTTC
TRBJ2-5,.,15,TRBV30,TRBD1,CAWSVGDRVWETQYF,TGTGCCTGGAGTGTAGGGGACAGGGTGTGGGAGACCCAGTACTTC
TRBJ2-1,once,14,TRBV2,.,CASRRSPTRSEQFF,TGTGCCAGCAGACGGTCCCCGACTAGATCGGAGCAGTTCTTC
TRBJ2-5,.,16,TRBV7-8,TRBD2,CASSAGLAEGQETQYF,TGTGCCAGCAGCGCCGGACTAGCGGAGGGGCAAGAGACCCAGTACTTC
TRBJ2-1,.,13,TRBV4-3,.,CASSRLGGNEQFF,TGCGCCAGCAGCCGTCTAGGAGGGAATGAGCAGTTCTTC
TRBJ2-1,.,14,TRBV7-9,.,CASSPRGSYNEQFF,TGTGCCAGCAGCCCCAGGGGCTCCTACAATGAGCAGTTCTTC
TRBJ2-5,.,14,TRBV10-3,TRBD2,CAISDRTSGETQYF,TGTGCCATCAGTGATCGGACTAGTGGGGAGACCCAGTACTTC
TRBJ1-4,.,18,TRBV5-6,TRBD1,CASSLGPGQPSTNEKLFF,TGTGCCAGCAGCTTGGGCCCGGGACAGCCGTCAACTAATGAAAAACTGTTTTTT
TRBJ2-7,.,15,TRBV2,TRBD1,CASSERRQGSYEQYF,TGTGCCAGCAGTGAGCGAAGACAGGGGTCCTACGAGCAGTACTTC
TRBJ2-7,.,14,TRBV6-6,.,CASSYRRGPYEQYF,TGTGCCAGCAGTTACAGGAGGGGGCCCTACGAGCAGTACTTC
TRBJ1-2,.,13,TRBV6-6,.,CASSRTVSYGYTF,TGTGCCAGCAGCCGGACAGTATCCTATGGCTACACCTTC
TRBJ2-3,.,17,TRBV18,TRBD2,CASSPRLAGISTDTQYF,TGTGCCAGCTCACCACGGCTAGCGGGAATAAGCACAGATACGCAGTATTTT
TRBJ1-1,.,14,TRBV30,.,CAWSVRGMNTEAFF,TGTGCCTGGAGTGTACGAGGGATGAACACTGAAGCTTTCTTT
TRBJ2-1,.,15,TRBV11-3,TRBD2,CASSKSGGRANEQFF,TGTGCCAGCAGTAAAAGCGGGGGGCGCGCCAATGAGCAGTTCTTC
TRBJ2-3,once,17,TRBV11-2,TRBD2,CASTAGGLGTGTDTQYF,TGTGCCAGCACCGCGGGGGGACTAGGGACGGGCACAGATACGCAGTATTTT
TRBJ2-1,.,15,TRBV6-4,TRBD2,CASSEWTSRYNEQFF,TGTGCCAGCAGTGAGTGGACTAGCAGATACAATGAGCAGTTCTTC
TRBJ2-7,.,13,TRBV7-2,.,CASSFNRNYEQYF,TGTGCCAGCAGCTTTAACAGAAACTACGAGCAGTACTTC